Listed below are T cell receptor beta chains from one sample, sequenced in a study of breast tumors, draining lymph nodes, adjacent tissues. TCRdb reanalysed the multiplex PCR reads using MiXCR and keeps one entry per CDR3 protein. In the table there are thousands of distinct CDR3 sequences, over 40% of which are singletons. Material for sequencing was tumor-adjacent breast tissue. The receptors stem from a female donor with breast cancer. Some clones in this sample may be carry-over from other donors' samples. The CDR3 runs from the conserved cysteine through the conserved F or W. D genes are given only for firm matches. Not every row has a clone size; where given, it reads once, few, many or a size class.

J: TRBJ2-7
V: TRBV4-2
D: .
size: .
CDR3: CASSQDGADEQYF
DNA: TGTGCCAGCAGCCAAGATGGAGCGGACGAGCAGTACTTC

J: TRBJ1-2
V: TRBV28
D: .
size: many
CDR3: CANGTENYGYTF
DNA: TGTGCCAACGGGACGGAGAACTATGGCTACACCTTC

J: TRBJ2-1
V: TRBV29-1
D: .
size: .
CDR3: CSGRGNEQFF
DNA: TGCAGCGGGCGGGGCAATGAGCAGTTCTTC

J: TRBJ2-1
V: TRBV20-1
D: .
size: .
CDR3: CSAHGTLTYNEQFF
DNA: TGCAGTGCCCACGGGACCCTTACCTACAATGAGCAGTTCTTC

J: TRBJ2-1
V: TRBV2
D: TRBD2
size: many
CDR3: CASSVGLAAEQFF
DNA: TGTGCCAGCAGTGTCGGACTAGCGGCCGAGCAGTTCTTC

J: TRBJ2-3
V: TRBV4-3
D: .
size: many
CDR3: CASSQSVGLGGDTQYF
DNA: TGCGCCAGCAGCCAGTCCGTAGGCCTAGGGGGGGATACGCAGTATTTT

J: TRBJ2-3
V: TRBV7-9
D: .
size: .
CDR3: CASSPTGADTQYF
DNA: TGTGCCAGCAGCCCTACTGGTGCAGATACGCAGTATTTT

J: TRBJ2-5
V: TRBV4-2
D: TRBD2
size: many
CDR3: CASSQEESAGGGQETQYF
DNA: TGTGCCAGCAGCCAAGAAGAGTCTGCGGGAGGGGGGCAAGAGACCCAGTACTTC

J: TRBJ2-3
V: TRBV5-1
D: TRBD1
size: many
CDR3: CASSLGQGPDTQYF
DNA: TGCGCCAGCAGCCTGGGACAGGGCCCAGATACGCAGTATTTT

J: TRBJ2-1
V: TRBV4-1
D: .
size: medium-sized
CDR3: CASIFDSGSYNEQFF
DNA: TGCGCCAGCATTTTTGATAGCGGCTCCTACAATGAGCAGTTCTTC

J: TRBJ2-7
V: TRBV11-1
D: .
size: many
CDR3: CASSFYGNLAYEQYF
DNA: TGTGCCAGCAGCTTTTACGGGAATCTAGCCTACGAGCAGTACTTC

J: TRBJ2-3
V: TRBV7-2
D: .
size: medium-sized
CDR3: CASSLVGLSTDTQYF
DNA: TGTGCCAGCAGCTTAGTAGGACTAAGCACAGATACGCAGTATTTT

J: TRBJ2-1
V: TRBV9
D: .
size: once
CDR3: CASSVDHYNEQFF
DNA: TGTGCCAGCAGCGTAGACCATTACAATGAGCAGTTCTTC

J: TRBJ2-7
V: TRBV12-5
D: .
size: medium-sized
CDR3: CASGTGTWGSEQYF
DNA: TGTGCTAGTGGCACCGGGACATGGGGATCCGAGCAGTACTTC

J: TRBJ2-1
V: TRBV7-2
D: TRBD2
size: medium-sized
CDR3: CASSLGLAVTEQFF
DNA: TGTGCCAGCAGCTTGGGACTAGCGGTCACTGAGCAGTTCTTC

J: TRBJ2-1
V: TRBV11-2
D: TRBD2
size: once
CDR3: CATAGPYNEQFF
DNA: TGTGCCACAGCGGGGCCCTACAATGAGCAGTTCTTC